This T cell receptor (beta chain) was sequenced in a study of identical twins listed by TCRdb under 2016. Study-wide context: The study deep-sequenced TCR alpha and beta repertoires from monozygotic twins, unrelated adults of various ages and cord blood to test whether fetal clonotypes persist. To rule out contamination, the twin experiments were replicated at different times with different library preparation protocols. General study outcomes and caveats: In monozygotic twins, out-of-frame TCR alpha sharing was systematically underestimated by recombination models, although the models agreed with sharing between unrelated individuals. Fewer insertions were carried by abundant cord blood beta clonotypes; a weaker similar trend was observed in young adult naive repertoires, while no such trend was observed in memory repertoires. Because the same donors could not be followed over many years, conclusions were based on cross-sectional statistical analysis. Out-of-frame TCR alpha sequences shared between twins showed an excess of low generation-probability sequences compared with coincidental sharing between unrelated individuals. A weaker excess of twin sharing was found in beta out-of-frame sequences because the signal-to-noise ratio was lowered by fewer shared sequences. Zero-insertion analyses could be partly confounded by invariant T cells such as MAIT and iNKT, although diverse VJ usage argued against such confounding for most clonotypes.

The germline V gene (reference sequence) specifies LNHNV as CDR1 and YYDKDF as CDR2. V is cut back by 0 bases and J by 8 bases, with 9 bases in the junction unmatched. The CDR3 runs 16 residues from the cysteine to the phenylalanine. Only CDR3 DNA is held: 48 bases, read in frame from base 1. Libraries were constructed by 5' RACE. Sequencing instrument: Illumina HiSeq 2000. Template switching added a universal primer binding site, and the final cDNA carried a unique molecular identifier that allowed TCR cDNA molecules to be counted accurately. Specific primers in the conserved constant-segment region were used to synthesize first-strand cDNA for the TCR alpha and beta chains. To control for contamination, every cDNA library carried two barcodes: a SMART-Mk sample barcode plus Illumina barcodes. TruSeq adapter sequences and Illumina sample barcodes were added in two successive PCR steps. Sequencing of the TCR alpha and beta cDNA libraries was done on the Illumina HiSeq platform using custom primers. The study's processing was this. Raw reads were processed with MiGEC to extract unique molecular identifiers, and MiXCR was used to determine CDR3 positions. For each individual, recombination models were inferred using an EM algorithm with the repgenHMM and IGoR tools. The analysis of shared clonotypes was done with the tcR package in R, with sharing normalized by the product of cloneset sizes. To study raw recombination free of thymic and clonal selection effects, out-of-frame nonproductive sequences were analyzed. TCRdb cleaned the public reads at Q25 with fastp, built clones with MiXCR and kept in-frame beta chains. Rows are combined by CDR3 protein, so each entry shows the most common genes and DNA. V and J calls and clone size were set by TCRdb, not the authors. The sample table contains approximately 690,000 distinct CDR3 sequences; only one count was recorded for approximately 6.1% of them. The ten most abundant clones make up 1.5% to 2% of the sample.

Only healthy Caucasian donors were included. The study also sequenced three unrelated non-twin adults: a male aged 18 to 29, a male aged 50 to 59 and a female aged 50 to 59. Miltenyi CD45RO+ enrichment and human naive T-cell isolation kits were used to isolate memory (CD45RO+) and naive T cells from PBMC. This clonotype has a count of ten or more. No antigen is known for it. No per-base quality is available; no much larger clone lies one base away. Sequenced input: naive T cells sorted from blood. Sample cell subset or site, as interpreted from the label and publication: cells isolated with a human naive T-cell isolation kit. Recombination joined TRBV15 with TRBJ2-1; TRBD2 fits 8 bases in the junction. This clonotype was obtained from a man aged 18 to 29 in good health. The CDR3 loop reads CATSRDLGRVGDEQFF. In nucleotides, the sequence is TGTGCCACCAGCAGAGATCTCGGGAGGGTAGGAGATGAGCAGTTCTTC.